The present TCR beta chain was sequenced within a study of T cells in Graves' hyperthyroidism and ophthalmopathy. The V segment lost 5 bases and the J segment 6 bases; nucleotides outside the gene matches: 12. Germline values: CDR1 LGHNA, CDR2 YSLEER. CDR3 length: 15 residues. Concerning this clonotype itself: Its antigen is unknown.

Disease duration was under 3 months in the ophthalmopathy patients, who also had a Clinical Activity Score of at least 3 and a NOSPECS grade of at least 4. Reasons for excluding patients were uncontrolled infection, other autoimmune disease, pregnancy or lactation. From RNA transcripts, TCR beta CDR3 regions were amplified. The TCR CDR3 was amplified in a first-round RT-PCR using the HTBI primer set. TCRdb used MiXCR to reprocess the multiplex PCR reads, holding one entry per CDR3 protein. This sample yields roughly 500,000 distinct CDR3 sequences, of which around a quarter are seen a single time; about 11% belongs to the top ten. Study-level results: By a 13 V-J model, ophthalmopathy was set apart from stable hyperthyroidism. Most thyroid clonotypes expanded above 0.001 were also detected in blood.

This TCR derives from a woman aged 25 to 39 with Graves' ophthalmopathy. J is TRBJ1-2 and V is TRBV4-3, with 7 bases that match TRBD1. Sequencing was performed on blood. The DNA of the CDR3 is TGCGCCAGCAGCTTAGGCTCGACAGGGAACCATGGCTACACCTTC. Its translation: CASSLGSTGNHGYTF.